A single sample is the source of the 17 T cell receptor beta chains below, sequenced in a study of Graves' ophthalmopathy and Graves' hyperthyroidism. TCR beta CDR3 amplification used RNA transcripts. First-round RT-PCR with HTBI primers preceded a second-round multiplex PCR. TCRdb reprocessed the multiplex PCR reads via MiXCR and lists one record per CDR3 protein. This sample yields a few hundred thousand distinct CDR3 sequences, of which 15% to 17% are seen a single time; roughly 7% belongs to the top ten. Sequencing input: peripheral blood. The receptors were sampled from a woman between 18 and 30 years old with stable Graves' hyperthyroidism.

This clonotype came up many times. V usage is TRBV4-1 and J usage is TRBJ1-2, with 9 bases that match TRBD1. Germline V gene data show CDR1 as MGHRA and CDR2 as YSYEKL. CDR3 length equals 16 residues. V gave up 6 bases and J gave up 0 bases; unmatched junction bases: 8. The CDR3 reads CASRHEGQGSNYGYTF. Here the CDR3 DNA reads TGCGCCAGCAGACACGAAGGACAGGGGTCTAACTATGGCTACACCTTC.

The sample holds many counts of this clonotype. For the CDR3, the DNA is TGTGCCAGCAGTTACGCGAACACCGGGGAGCTGTTTTTT. Protein sequence: CASSYANTGELFF. The chain has TRBV6-2 or TRBV6-3 and TRBJ2-2; D is ambiguous. The V gene lost 2 bases and the J gene lost 0 bases, with 1 base spanning the gap. The V gene's germline CDR1 is MNHEY and CDR2 SVGEGT. This CDR3 has 13 amino acids.

This clonotype was observed a handful of times. J is TRBJ2-2 and V is TRBV11-2; D is perhaps TRBD1 or TRBD2 (5 bases each). Trimming shortened V by 4 bases and J by 6 bases, and 12 bases separated the two germline ends. There are 14 residues in the CDR3. Germline values: CDR1 SGHAT, CDR2 FQNNGV. The CDR3 spells CASSSTMGAGELFF. As DNA, the CDR3 is TGTGCCAGCAGCTCCACGATGGGGGCCGGGGAGCTGTTTTTT.

The sample holds many counts of this clonotype. The chain is built from TRBV19 and TRBJ1-1, with 9 bases aligning to TRBD1. The CDR3 is made up of 12 amino acids. Losses at the gene ends were 5 bases for V and 10 bases for J; bases not matched to a gene: 5. Germline-derived CDR1 and CDR2 are LNHDA and SQIVND (reference sequence). The CDR3 DNA is TGTGCCAGTAGTTCCCGGACAGGGGCAGCTTTCTTT. Translated, it gives CASSSRTGAAFF.

This clonotype was counted many times. The chain has TRBV11-2 and TRBJ1-1, with 7 positions matching TRBD1. The V gene end was trimmed by 5 bases and the J gene end by 11 bases; junction bases not matched to a gene: 11. From germline, CDR1 is SGHAT and CDR2 FQNNGV. The CDR3 has 13 amino acids. The CDR3 protein is CASSIPTGSSAFF. CDR3 nucleotides: TGTGCCAGCAGCATACCGACAGGGTCTTCGGCTTTCTTT.

This clonotype was detected ten times or more. CDR3 sequence reads: CASSEGRGVQETQYF. CDR3 nucleotide sequence: TGTGCCAGCAGTGAGGGGCGGGGGGTCCAAGAGACCCAGTACTTC. V is TRBV2 and J is TRBJ2-5, with 8 bases aligning to TRBD2. V shed 3 bases, J shed 1 base, and the junction held 4 bases outside the gene matches. The germline CDR1 and CDR2 sequences are SNHLY and FYNNEI. The CDR3 is made up of 15 amino acids.

V gene TRBV7-6 combines with J gene TRBJ2-7; 11 nucleotides line up with TRBD2. Losses at the gene ends were 4 bases for V and 6 bases for J; bases not matched to a gene: 2. The CDR3 contains 13 residues. Per the germline V gene, CDR1 is SGHVS and CDR2 is FNYEAQ. CDR3 nucleotides: TGTGCCAGCAGCTGGGGACTAGCGGTCGAGCAGTACTTC. It codes for CASSWGLAVEQYF.

This clonotype was recorded at least ten times. In DNA form, the CDR3 reads TGTGCCATCAGTGATGGACTCGGGCTATTCGAGCAGTACTTC. It yields the protein CAISDGLGLFEQYF. The V call is TRBV10-3, the J call TRBJ2-7; weak D call: TRBD2 (5 bases). Germline V gene data show CDR1 as ENHRY and CDR2 as SYGVKD. CDR3 length equals 14 residues. Trimming cost V 3 bases and J 6 bases, with 15 bases left between them.

This clonotype was seen repeatedly, ten times or more. The chain employs TRBV20-1 and TRBJ2-7; 8 nucleotides match TRBD1. This CDR3 spans 15 amino acids. J was trimmed by 5 bases and V by 6 bases; bases with no gene match: 15. CDR1 DFQATT and CDR2 SNEGSKA come from the germline V gene (reference sequence). The CDR3 protein is CSAYQSTGGWNEQYF. CDR3 in DNA: TGCAGTGCCTACCAGAGCACAGGGGGATGGAACGAGCAGTACTTC.

In the case of this clonotype: A much larger clone differs by one base, so this may be a read error. The genes are TRBV11-2 and TRBJ2-7; possibly TRBD2 for D (5 bases). The CDR3 loop spans 16 amino acids. The germline V gene encodes CDR1 SGHAT and CDR2 FQNNGV. V gave up 2 bases and J gave up 6 bases, with 20 bases separating them. The CDR3 reads CASSLSPTSVGGEQYF. The CDR3, as DNA: TGTGCCAGCAGCTTATCCCCGACCAGTGTAGGAGGCGAGCAGTACTTC.

This clonotype was detected many times. This chain connects TRBV5-1 to TRBJ2-7; no reliable D call. V dropped 4 bases and J dropped 12 bases, with 14 bases sitting between them. The CDR3 has 11 amino acids. CDR1 SGHRS and CDR2 YFSETQ come from the germline V gene. As DNA, the CDR3 is TGCGCCAGCAGCGACGCTACAAAGGCGTACTTC. Translation: CASSDATKAYF.

The chain carries TRBV10-1 and TRBJ2-7; D gene unclear. The V end lost 3 bases, the J end lost 5 bases, and 8 bases lay between the germline ends. The CDR3 has 12 residues. Germline V gene data show CDR1 as WNHNN and CDR2 as SYGVQD (reference sequence). The CDR3 loop reads CASSESINEQYF. The CDR3 region has the DNA TGCGCCAGCAGTGAATCCATAAACGAGCAGTACTTC.

At least ten counts were recorded for this clonotype. The chain employs TRBV19 and TRBJ1-1; TRBD1 is a possible D gene (6 bases). V was clipped by 6 bases and J by 0 bases, with 14 bases between them. CDR1 is LNHDA, CDR2 SQIVND, per germline (reference sequence). The length of the CDR3 is 15 residues. CDR3 in amino acids: CASSILDRLNTEAFF. The CDR3 nucleotides are TGTGCCAGTAGCATCCTGGACAGACTGAACACTGAAGCTTTCTTT.

This clonotype occurred many times. The chain uses TRBV7-9 and TRBJ1-1; D unresolved. The CDR3 loop spans 15 amino acids. Germline loops: CDR1 SEHNR, CDR2 FQNEAQ (reference sequence). V was cut by 6 bases and J by 4 bases, with 18 bases left in between. The CDR3 protein is CASRVVDAHGTEAFF. DNA of the CDR3: TGTGCCAGCAGGGTTGTCGACGCTCATGGCACTGAAGCTTTCTTT.

Many counts were recorded for this clonotype. The chain links TRBV2 to TRBJ2-4; 7 bases are shared with TRBD2. The CDR3 is made up of 17 amino acids. Losses at the gene ends were 5 bases for V and 7 bases for J; bases not matched to a gene: 17. Germline V lookup: CDR1 SNHLY, CDR2 FYNNEI. Here the CDR3 reads CASSSGILTSSPNIQYF. CDR3 DNA: TGTGCCAGCAGTTCCGGGATCTTGACTAGCTCCCCTAACATTCAGTACTTC.

This clonotype has a count of ten or more. V is TRBV24-1 and J is TRBJ2-2; maybe TRBD1 (6 bases). The CDR3 length is 14 residues. Trimming left V 9 bases short and J 5 bases short, with 15 bases between. Germline V lookup: CDR1 KGHDR, CDR2 SFDVKD. CDR3 nucleotides: TGTGCCACCTCCAGGGGCCTTGTGACCGGGGAGCTGTTTTTT. As protein: CATSRGLVTGELFF.

The V and J genes are TRBV5-1 and TRBJ2-5; TRBD2 aligns across 12 bases. This CDR3 region has 16 residues. Germline V gene lookup returns CDR1 SGHRS and CDR2 YFSETQ. The V and J ends lost 5 bases and 1 base, in that order; junction bases with no gene match: 6. The CDR3 reads CASRRLAGATQETQYF. DNA of the CDR3: TGCGCCAGCAGACGACTAGCGGGGGCGACCCAAGAGACCCAGTACTTC.